These T cell receptor beta chains were read from a single sample in a study of technical replicates of blood from several donors. Using immunoSEQ multiplex PCR, the repertoire was profiled, and TCRdb retains in-frame clones only, with some absent. Here the sample spans tens of thousands of clones, 98% being singletons. Input material: T cells isolated from PBMCs. These receptors came from a human donor in good health. Each CDR3 is given with its conserved first and last residue. The D gene is left open where the match is weak. Some rows mark clone size as missing; the rest say once, few, many or name a class of expanded clone.

V	size	J	D	CDR3	DNA
TRBV7-2	.	TRBJ1-1	.	CASSPGQYSNTEAFF	TGTGCCAGCAGCCCAGGACAGTACTCGAACACTGAAGCTTTCTTT
TRBV6-1	.	TRBJ1-1	.	CASKEFTEAFF	TGTGCCAGCAAGGAGTTCACTGAAGCTTTCTTT
TRBV9	once	TRBJ1-5	TRBD1	CASSGTGGQPQHF	TGTGCCAGCAGCGGCACAGGGGGACAGCCCCAGCATTTT
TRBV4-1	.	TRBJ2-3	TRBD1	CASSQFLGDSRRYTQYF	TGCGCCAGCAGCCAGTTTTTAGGGGACAGCAGGAGATATACGCAGTATTTT
TRBV5-1	.	TRBJ2-1	TRBD1	CASSTYSGGLGNEQFF	TGCGCCAGTAGTACCTACTCAGGGGGCTTAGGCAATGAGCAGTTCTTC
TRBV7-2	once	TRBJ2-3	.	CASSFQDTQYF	TGTGCCAGCAGCTTTCAAGATACGCAGTATTTT
TRBV28	.	TRBJ1-1	TRBD1	CASSLPDRGQTEAFF	TGTGCCAGCAGTCTCCCGGACAGGGGGCAAACTGAAGCTTTCTTT
TRBV6-5	.	TRBJ2-1	.	CASSYERTAYNEQFF	TGTGCCAGCAGTTACGAAAGGACTGCCTACAATGAGCAGTTCTTC
TRBV29-1	.	TRBJ2-1	TRBD2	CSVEFHSGSAVEQFF	TGCAGCGTTGAATTTCATAGCGGGAGTGCCGTTGAGCAGTTCTTC
TRBV6-5	.	TRBJ2-2	TRBD2	CASSYSWTSPGELFF	TGTGCCAGCAGTTACTCGTGGACTAGTCCCGGGGAGCTGTTTTTT
TRBV7-9	.	TRBJ2-7	.	CASSLNGESSQYF	TGTGCCAGCAGCTTAAACGGGGAATCCTCCCAGTACTTC
TRBV10-3	.	TRBJ2-7	.	CAISDEDPSYEQYF	TGTGCCATCAGTGATGAGGATCCCTCCTACGAGCAGTACTTC
TRBV7-9	.	TRBJ1-1	.	CASSNRQNTEAFF	TGTGCCAGCAGTAATCGACAGAACACTGAAGCTTTCTTT
TRBV19	.	TRBJ1-2	.	CASNNGGYGYTF	TGTGCCAGTAATAATGGCGGCTATGGCTACACCTTC
TRBV2	.	TRBJ1-2	TRBD1	CASSPGGQIYGYTF	TGTGCCAGCAGCCCAGGGGGCCAGATTTATGGCTACACCTTC
TRBV6-5	.	TRBJ1-2	.	CASSTINYGYTF	TGTGCCAGCTCGACAATCAACTATGGCTACACCTTC
TRBV4-3	.	TRBJ2-2	.	CASSQSSVLANTGELFF	TGCGCCAGCAGCCAATCCTCCGTTCTAGCGAACACCGGGGAGCTGTTTTTT
TRBV21-1	.	TRBJ2-3	.	CASSKGQGRASDPDTQYF	TGTGCCAGCAGCAAAGGACAGGGGAGGGCTAGCGACCCAGATACGCAGTATTTT
TRBV6-5	.	TRBJ2-2	.	CASSYYQGRELFF	TGTGCCAGCAGTTATTATCAGGGCCGGGAGCTGTTTTTT
TRBV7-8	.	TRBJ1-5	.	CASSLEQGVYSNQPQHF	TGTGCCAGCAGCTTAGAGCAGGGCGTCTATAGCAATCAGCCCCAGCATTTT
TRBV5-6	.	TRBJ1-1	.	CASSFPSRGNEAFF	TGTGCCAGCAGCTTTCCCTCCAGGGGAAATGAAGCTTTCTTT
TRBV4-1	.	TRBJ2-1	TRBD2	CASSPKQERERDEQFF	TGCGCCAGCAGCCCTAAACAGGAGCGGGAGAGGGATGAGCAGTTCTTC
TRBV5-4	.	TRBJ2-3	TRBD2	CASSLLRGSYLADTQYF	TGTGCCAGCAGCTTGTTGCGCGGGAGCTATTTGGCAGATACGCAGTATTTT
TRBV29-1	.	TRBJ1-2	TRBD1	CSVTGQGGNYGYTF	TGCAGCGTAACGGGACAGGGGGGTAACTATGGCTACACCTTC
TRBV2	.	TRBJ2-5	TRBD1	CASRTGQETQYF	TGTGCCAGTCGGACAGGGCAAGAGACCCAGTACTTC
TRBV7-9	.	TRBJ2-7	.	CASSPTSNEQYF	TGTGCCAGCAGCCCAACTAGCAACGAGCAGTACTTC